Sequencing of this T cell receptor (beta chain) was carried out in a study of shared clonotypes between healthy human individuals. Overall study context: With ages of 18 to 49, the donors were two women and three men. Study findings and constraints: Some naive CD4 clonotypes, roughly 5%, turned up in common across four donors.

The CDR3 has 15 residues. Germline CDR1 SNHLY, CDR2 FYNNEI. The trim removed 0 bases at V and 5 bases at J, leaving 1 base unmatched. Into CD45RA+ naive and CD45RA-negative memory subsets, the CD4+ cells were split. Replicate PCRs for sorted subsets used 200 ng DNA; this equaled some 30,000 T cell genomes. Sequenced by immunoSEQ multiplex PCR; TCRdb stores in-frame clones only, minus some. Altogether about 2.5 million clones are present, around 92% being singletons, with the ten largest covering 0.37%. As to this clone: Its antigen remains unidentified. The sample contains more than one DNA sequence encoding this CDR3.

The clonotype originates from a man between 18 and 29 years old in good health. Some clones in this sample may be carry-over from other donors' samples. The specimen sequenced was naive CD4+ T cells from PBMCs. Stated subset: CD45RA+ positively selected. This chain links TRBV2 with TRBJ2-1; the match to TRBD2 covers 10 bases. CDR3 coding DNA: TGTGCCAGCAGTGAAGCGGGACTAGCGAACAATGAGCAGTTCTTC. As protein: CASSEAGLANNEQFF.